The T cell receptor beta chain described here comes from a study of T cell changes during pregnancy in multiple sclerosis. The germline gives CDR1 SQVTM, CDR2 ANQGSEA. Between the trimmed V and J ends, which lost 3 bases and 3 bases, there was a span of 5 bases. The CDR3 consists of 11 residues. Libraries were prepared by immunoSEQ multiplex PCR; TCRdb keeps only in-frame clonotypes and omits some of them. The sample has approximately 31,000 clones; approximately 91% are singletons. The sequence was collected from a female donor with multiple sclerosis, enrolled in a pregnancy study. The chain uses TRBV29-1 and TRBJ1-1, with D hard to call. The material sequenced was CD8+ T cells from peripheral blood mononuclear cells, taken in the second trimester of pregnancy. The CDR3 nucleotides are TGCAGCGTTGAGGCCTACACTGAAGCTTTCTTT. Translated, it gives CSVEAYTEAFF.